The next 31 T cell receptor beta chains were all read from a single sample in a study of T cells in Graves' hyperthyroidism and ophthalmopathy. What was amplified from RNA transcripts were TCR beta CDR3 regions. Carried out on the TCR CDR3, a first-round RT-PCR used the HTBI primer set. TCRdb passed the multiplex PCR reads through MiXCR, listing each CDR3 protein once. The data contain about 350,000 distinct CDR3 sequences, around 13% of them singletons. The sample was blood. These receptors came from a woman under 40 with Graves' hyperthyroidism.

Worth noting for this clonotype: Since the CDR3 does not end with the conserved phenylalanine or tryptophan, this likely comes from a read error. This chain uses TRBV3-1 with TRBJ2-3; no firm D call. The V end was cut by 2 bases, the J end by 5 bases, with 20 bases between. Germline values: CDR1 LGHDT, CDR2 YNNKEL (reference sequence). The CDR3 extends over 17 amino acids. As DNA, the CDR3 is TGTGCCAGCAGCCAACGTAGTCTCCTTCAGAGTGGAGATACGCAGTATTGT. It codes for CASSQRSLLQSGDTQYC.

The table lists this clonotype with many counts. Here the CDR3 DNA reads TGTGCCAGCATAGGGACTAGCGGGAGAAATGAGCAGTTCTTC. It specifies CASIGTSGRNEQFF. The chain carries TRBV28 and TRBJ2-1, with 14 bases matching TRBD2. J gave up 7 bases and V 7 bases, and 3 bases lay outside the gene matches. Germline V lookup: CDR1 MDHEN, CDR2 SYDVKM. The CDR3 spans 14 residues.

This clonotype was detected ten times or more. CDR3 amino acids: CASRSHRVDGELFF. DNA for the CDR3: TGTGCCAGCAGGAGTCACCGAGTCGACGGGGAGCTGTTTTTT. The chain carries TRBV6-1 and TRBJ2-2; D call uncertain. The CDR3 has 14 residues. CDR1 and CDR2 from the germline V gene are MNHNS and SASEGT. Trimming took 6 bases from V and 7 from J, leaving 15 bases between them.

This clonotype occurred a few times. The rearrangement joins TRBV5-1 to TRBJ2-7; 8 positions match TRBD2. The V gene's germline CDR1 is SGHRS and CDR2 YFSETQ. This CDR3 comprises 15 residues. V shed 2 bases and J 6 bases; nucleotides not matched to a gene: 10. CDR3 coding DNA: TGCGCCAGCAGCTTACAGGGTAGCGGGATAGGCGAGCAGTACTTC. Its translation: CASSLQGSGIGEQYF.

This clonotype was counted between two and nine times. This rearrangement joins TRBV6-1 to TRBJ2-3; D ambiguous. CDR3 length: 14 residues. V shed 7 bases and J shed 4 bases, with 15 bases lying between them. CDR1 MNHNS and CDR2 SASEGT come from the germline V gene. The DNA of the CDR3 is TGTGCCAGCATGCGGCGAGGAGTAGCAGATACGCAGTATTTT. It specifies CASMRRGVADTQYF.

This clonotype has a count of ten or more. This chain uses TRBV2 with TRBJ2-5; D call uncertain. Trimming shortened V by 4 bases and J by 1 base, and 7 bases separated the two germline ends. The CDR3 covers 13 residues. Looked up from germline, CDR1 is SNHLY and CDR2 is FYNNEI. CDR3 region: CASSAPTQETQYF. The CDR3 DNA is TGTGCCAGCAGTGCTCCTACCCAAGAGACCCAGTACTTC.

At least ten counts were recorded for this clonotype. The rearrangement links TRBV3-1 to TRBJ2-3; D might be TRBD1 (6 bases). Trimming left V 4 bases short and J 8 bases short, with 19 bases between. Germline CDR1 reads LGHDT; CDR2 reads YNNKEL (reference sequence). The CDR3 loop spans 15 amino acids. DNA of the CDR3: TGTGCCAGCAGCCGCGCCTGGGGGCGGAGTGGTACGCAGTATTTT. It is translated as CASSRAWGRSGTQYF.

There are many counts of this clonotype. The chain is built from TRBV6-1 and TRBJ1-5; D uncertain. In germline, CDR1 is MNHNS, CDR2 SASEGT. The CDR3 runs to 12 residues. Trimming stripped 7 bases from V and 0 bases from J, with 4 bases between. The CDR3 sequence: CASMGSNQPQHF. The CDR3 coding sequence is TGTGCCAGCATGGGTAGCAATCAGCCCCAGCATTTT.

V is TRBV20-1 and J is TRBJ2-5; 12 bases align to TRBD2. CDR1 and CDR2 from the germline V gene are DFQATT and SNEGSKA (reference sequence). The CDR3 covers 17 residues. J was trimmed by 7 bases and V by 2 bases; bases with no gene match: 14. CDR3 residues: CSARNGLAGYPVGTQYF. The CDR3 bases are TGCAGTGCTAGAAACGGACTAGCGGGATATCCTGTCGGGACCCAGTACTTC.

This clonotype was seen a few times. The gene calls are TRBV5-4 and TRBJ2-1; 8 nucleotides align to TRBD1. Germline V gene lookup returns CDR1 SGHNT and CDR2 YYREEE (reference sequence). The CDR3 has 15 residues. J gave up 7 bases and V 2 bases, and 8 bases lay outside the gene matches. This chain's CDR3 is CASSFGTGMVNEQFF. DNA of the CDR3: TGTGCCAGCAGCTTTGGGACAGGTATGGTAAATGAGCAGTTCTTC.

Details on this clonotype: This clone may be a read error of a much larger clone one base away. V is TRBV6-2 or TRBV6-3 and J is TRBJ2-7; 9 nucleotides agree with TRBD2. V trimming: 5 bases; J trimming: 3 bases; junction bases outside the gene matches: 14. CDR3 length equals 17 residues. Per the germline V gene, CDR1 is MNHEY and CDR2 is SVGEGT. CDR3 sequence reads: CASSDRTGTSRGYEQYF. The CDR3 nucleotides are TGTGCCAGCAGTGACCGGACCGGGACTAGCAGGGGCTACGAGCAGTACTTC.

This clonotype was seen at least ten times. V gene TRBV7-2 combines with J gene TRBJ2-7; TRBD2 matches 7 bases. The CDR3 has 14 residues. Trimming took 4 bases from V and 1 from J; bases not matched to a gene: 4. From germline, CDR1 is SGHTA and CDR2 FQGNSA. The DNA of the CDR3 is TGTGCCAGCAGCTCCCCCGGGAGGTCCTACGAGCAGTACTTC. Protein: CASSSPGRSYEQYF.

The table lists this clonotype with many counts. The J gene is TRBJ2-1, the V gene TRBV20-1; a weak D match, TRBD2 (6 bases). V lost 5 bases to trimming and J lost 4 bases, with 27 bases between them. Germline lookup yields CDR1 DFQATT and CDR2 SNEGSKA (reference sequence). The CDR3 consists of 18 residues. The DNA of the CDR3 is TGCAGTGCTCGACGGACGGGCCCTAGCGCCAGAGCTTACAATGAGCAGTTCTTC. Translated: CSARRTGPSARAYNEQFF.

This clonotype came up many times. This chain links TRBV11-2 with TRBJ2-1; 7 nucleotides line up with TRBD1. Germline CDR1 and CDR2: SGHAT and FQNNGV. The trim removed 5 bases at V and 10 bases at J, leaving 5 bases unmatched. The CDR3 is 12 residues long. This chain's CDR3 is CASSLDRREQFF. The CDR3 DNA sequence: TGTGCCAGCAGCCTGGACAGGCGGGAGCAGTTCTTC.

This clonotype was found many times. The CDR3 region has the DNA TGTGCCAGCAGCTCTCAGGGCAGGGCAGATACGCAGTATTTT. It is translated as CASSSQGRADTQYF. The chain uses TRBV12-3 or TRBV12-4 and TRBJ2-3; D might be TRBD1 (5 bases). The ends were cut back, 6 bases at V and 4 bases at J, with 14 bases in the middle. The CDR3 consists of 14 residues.

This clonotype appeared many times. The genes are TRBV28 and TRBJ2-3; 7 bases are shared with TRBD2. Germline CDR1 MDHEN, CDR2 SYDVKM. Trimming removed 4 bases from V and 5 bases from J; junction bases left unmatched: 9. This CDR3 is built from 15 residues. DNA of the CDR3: TGTGCCAGCAGTTCCCTCCAGCGGGATTTAGATACGCAGTATTTT. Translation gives CASSSLQRDLDTQYF. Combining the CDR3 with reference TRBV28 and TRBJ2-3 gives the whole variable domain DVKVTQSSRYLVKRTGEKVFLECVQDMDHENMFWYRQDPGLGLRLIYFSYDVKMKEKGDIPEGYSVSREKKERFSLILESASTNQTSMYLCASSSLQRDLDTQYFGPGTRLTVL.

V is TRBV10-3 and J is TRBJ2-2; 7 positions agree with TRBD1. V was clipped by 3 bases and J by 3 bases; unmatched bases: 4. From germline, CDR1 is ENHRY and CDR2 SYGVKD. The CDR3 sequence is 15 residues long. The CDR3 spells CAISEGTVDTGELFF. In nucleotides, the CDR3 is TGTGCCATCAGTGAAGGGACAGTTGACACCGGGGAGCTGTTTTTT.

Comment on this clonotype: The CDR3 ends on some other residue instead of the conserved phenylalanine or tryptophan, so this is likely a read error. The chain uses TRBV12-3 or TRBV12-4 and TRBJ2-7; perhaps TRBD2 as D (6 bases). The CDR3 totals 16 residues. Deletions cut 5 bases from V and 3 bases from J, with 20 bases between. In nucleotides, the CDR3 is TGTGCCAGCAGTGGAGGGGCGCTGATTTCCAACTACGAGCAGTACTCC. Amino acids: CASSGGALISNYEQYS.

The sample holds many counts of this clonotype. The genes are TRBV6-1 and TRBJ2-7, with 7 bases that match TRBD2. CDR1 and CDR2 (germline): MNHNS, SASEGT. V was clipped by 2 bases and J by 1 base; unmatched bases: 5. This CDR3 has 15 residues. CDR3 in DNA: TGTGCCAGCAGTGAACCGCGGGAGATGTCCTACGAGCAGTACTTC. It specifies CASSEPREMSYEQYF.

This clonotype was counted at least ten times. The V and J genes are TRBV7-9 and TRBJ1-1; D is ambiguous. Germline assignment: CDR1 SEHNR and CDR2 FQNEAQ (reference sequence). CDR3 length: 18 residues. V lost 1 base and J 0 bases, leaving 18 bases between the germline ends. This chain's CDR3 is CASSLVHPRRTLNTEAFF. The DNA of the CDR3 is TGTGCCAGCAGCTTAGTGCATCCGAGAAGAACATTGAACACTGAAGCTTTCTTT.

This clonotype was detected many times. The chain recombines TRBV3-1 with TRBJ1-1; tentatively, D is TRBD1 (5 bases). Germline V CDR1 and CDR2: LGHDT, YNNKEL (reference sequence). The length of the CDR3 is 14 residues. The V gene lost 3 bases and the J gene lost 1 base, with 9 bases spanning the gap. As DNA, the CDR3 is TGTGCCAGCAGCCATCGGGGGGGGAACACTGAAGCTTTCTTT. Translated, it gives CASSHRGGNTEAFF.

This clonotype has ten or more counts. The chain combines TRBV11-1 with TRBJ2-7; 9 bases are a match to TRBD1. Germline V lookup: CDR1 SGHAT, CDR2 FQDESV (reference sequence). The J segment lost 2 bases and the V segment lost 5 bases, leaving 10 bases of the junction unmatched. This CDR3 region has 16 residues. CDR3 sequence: CASSPYGDRAPYEQYF. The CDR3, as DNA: TGTGCCAGCAGCCCTTATGGGGACAGGGCTCCCTACGAGCAGTACTTC.

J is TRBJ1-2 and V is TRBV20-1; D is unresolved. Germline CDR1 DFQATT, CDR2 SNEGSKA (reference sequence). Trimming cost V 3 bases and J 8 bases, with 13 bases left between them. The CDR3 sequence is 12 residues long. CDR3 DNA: TGCAGTGCTAGGGACTCAACGGGGGGCTACACCTTC. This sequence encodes CSARDSTGGYTF.

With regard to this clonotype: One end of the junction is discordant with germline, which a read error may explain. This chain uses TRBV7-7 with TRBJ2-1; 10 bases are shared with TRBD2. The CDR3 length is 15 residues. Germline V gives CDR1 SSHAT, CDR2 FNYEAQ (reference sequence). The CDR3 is CASSKYASGSNEQFF. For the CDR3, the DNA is TGTGCTAGCAGCAAATACGCTAGCGGGAGCAATGAGCAGTTCTTC.

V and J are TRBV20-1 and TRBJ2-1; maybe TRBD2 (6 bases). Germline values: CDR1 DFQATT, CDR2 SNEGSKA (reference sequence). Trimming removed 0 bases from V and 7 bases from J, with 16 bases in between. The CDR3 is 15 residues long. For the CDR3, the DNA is TGCAGTGCTAGAGATCGAGCGCGGGGTTTTAATGAGCAGTTCTTC. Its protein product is CSARDRARGFNEQFF.

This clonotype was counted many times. The CDR3 DNA reads TGTGCCAGCAGCGACGAGACTAGCGGACAAGAGACCCAGTACTTC. Translated, it gives CASSDETSGQETQYF. The genes are TRBV9 and TRBJ2-5, with 9 bases fitting TRBD2. The germline V gene has CDR1 SGDLS and CDR2 YYNGEE. Trimming at V came to 3 bases and at J to 2 bases, leaving 5 bases not matched to a gene. The length of the CDR3 is 15 residues.

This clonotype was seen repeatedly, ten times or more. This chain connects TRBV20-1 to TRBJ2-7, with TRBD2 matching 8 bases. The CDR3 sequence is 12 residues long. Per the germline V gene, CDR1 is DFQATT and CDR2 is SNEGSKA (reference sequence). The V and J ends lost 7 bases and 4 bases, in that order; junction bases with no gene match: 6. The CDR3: CSGIAGTYEQYF. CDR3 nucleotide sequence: TGCAGTGGTATAGCGGGGACGTACGAGCAGTACTTC.

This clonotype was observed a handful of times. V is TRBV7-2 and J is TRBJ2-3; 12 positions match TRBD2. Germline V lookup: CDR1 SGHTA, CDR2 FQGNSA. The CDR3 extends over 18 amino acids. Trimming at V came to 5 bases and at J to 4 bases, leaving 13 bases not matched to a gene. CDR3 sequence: CASSLRGPTSGRADTQYF. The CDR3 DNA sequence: TGTGCCAGCAGCCTACGGGGGCCGACTAGCGGGAGAGCAGATACGCAGTATTTT.

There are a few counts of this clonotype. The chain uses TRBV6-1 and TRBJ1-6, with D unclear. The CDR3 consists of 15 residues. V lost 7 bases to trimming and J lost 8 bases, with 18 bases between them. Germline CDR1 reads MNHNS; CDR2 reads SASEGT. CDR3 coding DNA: TGTGCCAGCAAGTCCAAGGGCGGGGTTCATTCACCCCTCCACTTT. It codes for CASKSKGGVHSPLHF.

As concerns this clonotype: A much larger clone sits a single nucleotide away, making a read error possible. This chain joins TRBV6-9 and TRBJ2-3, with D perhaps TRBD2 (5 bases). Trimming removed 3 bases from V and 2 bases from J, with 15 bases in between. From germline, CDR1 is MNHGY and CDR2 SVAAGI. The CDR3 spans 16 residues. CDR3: CASSYTAVEATDTQYF. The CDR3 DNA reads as TGTGCCAGCAGTTACACGGCGGTGGAGGCCACAGATACGCAGTATTTT.

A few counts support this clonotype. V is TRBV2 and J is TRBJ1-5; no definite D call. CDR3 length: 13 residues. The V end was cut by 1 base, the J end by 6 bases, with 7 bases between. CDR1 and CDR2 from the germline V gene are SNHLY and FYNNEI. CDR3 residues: CASSEGGTQPQHF. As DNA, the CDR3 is TGTGCCAGCAGTGAAGGAGGTACTCAGCCCCAGCATTTT.